A single sample gave rise to the 20 T cell receptor beta chains below, sequenced in a study of cytomegalovirus exposure and HLA in healthy donors. 13 Jbeta primers and 60 Vbeta primers were used for the PCR. Measured with immunoSEQ multiplex PCR; TCRdb has only the in-frame clones, and not every one. The profile shows around 96,000 clones, over 75% of them singletons. The material sequenced was PBMCs. Source of these receptors: a man aged 18 to 35 in good health and CMV-seronegative.

V and J are TRBV5-4 and TRBJ2-1; TRBD2 matches 10 bases. Looked up from germline, CDR1 is SGHNT and CDR2 is YYREEE (reference sequence). CDR3 length equals 15 residues. V lost 0 bases and J lost 9; bases outside the gene matches: 6. This CDR3 reads CASSLVSGGYGEQFF. The CDR3 coding sequence is TGTGCCAGCAGCTTGGTTAGCGGGGGGTACGGTGAGCAGTTCTTC.

This chain joins TRBV5-1 and TRBJ1-5, with 8 bases identical to TRBD1. The CDR3 spans 14 residues. The V segment lost 4 bases and the J segment 5 bases; nucleotides outside the gene matches: 5. The germline gives CDR1 SGHRS, CDR2 YFSETQ. CDR3 loop: CASSLGTGYQPQHF. The CDR3 DNA reads TGCGCCAGCAGCCTAGGGACAGGTTATCAGCCCCAGCATTTT. The variable domain in full, completed from reference TRBV5-1 and TRBJ1-5, reads KAGVTQTPRYLIKTRGQQVTLSCSPISGHRSVSWYQQTPGQGLQFLFEYFSETQRNKGNFPGRFSGRQFSNSRSEMNVSTLELGDSALYLCASSLGTGYQPQHFGDGTRLSIL.

The CDR3 region is CASGGEDYGYTF. In nucleotides, the CDR3 is TGTGCCAGCGGGGGGGAGGACTATGGCTACACCTTC. The chain couples TRBV11-2 to TRBJ1-2; TRBD1 is a possible D gene (5 bases). V lost 8 bases, J lost 3 bases, and 10 bases lay in between. Germline values: CDR1 SGHAT, CDR2 FQNNGV. The CDR3 is made up of 12 amino acids.

The gene calls are TRBV9 and TRBJ1-2; possible D gene TRBD1, 5 bases. Germline-derived CDR1 and CDR2 are SGDLS and YYNGEE. V was clipped by 0 bases and J by 1 base, with 10 bases between them. The CDR3 sequence is 15 residues long. CDR3 nucleotide sequence: TGTGCCAGCAGCGTAGCTCGCCAGGGTAACTATGGCTACACCTTC. Translating it yields CASSVARQGNYGYTF.

The V call is TRBV6-1, the J call TRBJ2-2; 8 bases match TRBD1. The CDR3 sequence is 15 residues long. Germline values: CDR1 MNHNS, CDR2 SASEGT. V lost 5 bases, J lost 6 bases, and 8 bases stayed unmatched. CDR3 bases: TGTGCCAGCAGTCAAACAGGGGGTAGGGCCGGGGAGCTGTTTTTT. The encoded protein is CASSQTGGRAGELFF.

This clone was observed a handful of times. The genes are TRBV18 and TRBJ1-3; unclear D gene. V was cut by 2 bases and J by 0 bases, with 14 bases left in between. The CDR3 extends over 17 amino acids. The germline gives CDR1 KGHSH, CDR2 LQKENI. CDR3 region: CASSPRSRGSSGNTIYF. As DNA, the CDR3 is TGTGCCAGCTCACCAAGATCGAGAGGGAGCTCTGGAAACACCATATATTTT.

The chain links TRBV5-6 to TRBJ1-5; 9 bases match TRBD1. Germline loops: CDR1 SGHDT, CDR2 YYEEEE. The CDR3 runs to 18 residues. With 1 base clipped from V and 3 bases from J, the junction kept 11 bases outside the gene matches. The CDR3 here is CASSLYNYGTGINQPQHF. The CDR3 DNA reads as TGTGCCAGCAGCTTGTATAACTACGGGACAGGGATCAATCAGCCCCAGCATTTT.

V usage is TRBV9 and J usage is TRBJ1-3; D remains ambiguous. CDR3 size: 17 residues. Germline CDR1 SGDLS, CDR2 YYNGEE. The V and J ends lost 0 bases and 0 bases respectively, with 13 bases between them. In DNA, the CDR3 is TGTGCCAGCAGCGTAGCTGTCGGGGAGTACTCTGGAAACACCATATATTTT. It yields the protein CASSVAVGEYSGNTIYF.

The chain couples TRBV7-2 to TRBJ2-1; TRBD2 matches at 8 bases. The CDR3 has 16 residues. V lost 1 base to trimming and J lost 10 bases; unmatched junction nucleotides: 12. Germline-derived CDR1 and CDR2 are SGHTA and FQGNSA. CDR3 region: CASSLGGSGALGEQFF. As DNA, the CDR3 is TGTGCCAGCAGCTTAGGGGGTAGCGGGGCCCTGGGGGAGCAGTTCTTC.

This clone showed up just once. V is TRBV19 and J is TRBJ2-2, with 8 bases matching TRBD2. This CDR3 spans 15 amino acids. The germline V gene encodes CDR1 LNHDA and CDR2 SQIVND (reference sequence). J gave up 6 bases and V 1 base, and 4 bases lay outside the gene matches. The CDR3 region is CASSIAGGPPGELFF. CDR3 nucleotide sequence: TGTGCCAGTAGTATAGCGGGGGGGCCACCCGGGGAGCTGTTTTTT.

The chain uses TRBV5-8 and TRBJ1-3, with TRBD1 identical over 9 bases. The CDR3 covers 15 residues. After removal of 5 bases from V and 7 bases from J, the junction contained 10 bases not matched to a gene. Per germline, CDR1 SGHTS and CDR2 YDEGEE. CDR3 nucleotides: TGTGCCAGCAGTCGCGGACAGGGGTTGGGGAACACCATATATTTT. It translates to CASSRGQGLGNTIYF.

This clone was observed once. DNA of the CDR3: TGTGCCAGCAGTTTACAGGGAACCTACAATGAGCAGTTCTTC. This gives the protein CASSLQGTYNEQFF. V gene TRBV27 combines with J gene TRBJ2-1; D is perhaps TRBD1 (5 bases). Deletions cut 2 bases from V and 2 bases from J, with 7 bases between. The CDR3 sequence is 14 residues long. Germline V lookup: CDR1 MNHEY, CDR2 SMNVEV (reference sequence).

The V call is TRBV2, the J call TRBJ1-5, with D maybe TRBD1 (6 bases). Germline-derived CDR1 and CDR2 are SNHLY and FYNNEI. CDR3 length equals 16 residues. Trimming took 2 bases from V and 0 from J, leaving 11 bases between them. The CDR3 DNA reads TGTGCCAGCAGTGAAATGGGACAAAATAGCAATCAGCCCCAGCATTTT. It encodes CASSEMGQNSNQPQHF.

This sequence joins TRBV7-9 and TRBJ1-4, with D tentatively TRBD1 (5 bases). The V end was cut by 5 bases, the J end by 5 bases, with 18 bases between. CDR3 length equals 16 residues. Per the germline V gene, CDR1 is SEHNR and CDR2 is FQNEAQ (reference sequence). In nucleotides, the CDR3 is TGTGCCAGCAGCACTAGCCGGAGGGGCCTGAATGAAAAACTGTTTTTT. This encodes CASSTSRRGLNEKLFF.

The chain employs TRBV10-3 and TRBJ1-2; D remains unclear. The germline V gene encodes CDR1 ENHRY and CDR2 SYGVKD. The CDR3 is made up of 13 amino acids. V lost 2 bases and J lost 5, with 9 bases in between. CDR3 coding DNA: TGTGCCATCAGTGAGGGCCCGGGGTATGGCTACACCTTC. Residues: CAISEGPGYGYTF.

The V gene is TRBV4-2, the J gene TRBJ2-3, with D possibly matching TRBD2 (6 bases). The V end lost 0 bases, the J end lost 11 bases, and 21 bases lay between the germline ends. CDR1 and CDR2 (germline): LGHNA, YNFKEQ. This CDR3 comprises 16 residues. The chain's CDR3 is CASSQETGGPASGQYF. In nucleotides, the CDR3 is TGTGCCAGCAGCCAAGAAACCGGGGGACCCGCCTCCGGGCAGTATTTT.

V is TRBV11-2 and J is TRBJ1-2; 7 nucleotides line up with TRBD1. Germline V CDR1 and CDR2: SGHAT, FQNNGV. Trimming cost V 3 bases and J 7 bases; bases outside gene matches: 5. This CDR3 is 13 amino acids long. The CDR3 is CASSFTGDSGYTF. In DNA form, the CDR3 reads TGTGCCAGCAGCTTCACAGGGGATAGTGGCTACACCTTC.

The chain links TRBV2 to TRBJ1-1; possibly TRBD1 for D (5 bases). This CDR3 spans 14 amino acids. In germline, CDR1 is SNHLY, CDR2 FYNNEI. The V gene lost 3 bases and the J gene lost 4 bases, with 12 bases spanning the gap. The DNA of the CDR3 is TGTGCCAGCAGTGAGGTGGGGGGGAGCACTGAAGCTTTCTTT. It codes for CASSEVGGSTEAFF. Drawing the rest from reference TRBV2 and TRBJ1-1, the complete variable domain is EPEVTQTPSHQVTQMGQEVILRCVPISNHLYFYWYRQILGQKVEFLVSFYNNEISEKSEIFDDQFSVERPDGSNFTLKIRSTKLEDSAMYFCASSEVGGSTEAFFGQGTRLTVV.

The chain uses TRBV5-1 and TRBJ2-3; the D gene is possibly TRBD1 (5 bases). Deletions cut 0 bases from V and 2 bases from J, with 13 bases between. Germline CDR1 and CDR2: SGHRS and YFSETQ. The CDR3 covers 16 residues. The CDR3, as DNA: TGCGCCAGCAGCTTGGGGCAGGGAAACTTCACAGATACGCAGTATTTT. Protein product: CASSLGQGNFTDTQYF.

Remarks on this clone: One end of the junction does not line up with germline, which may come from a read error. The same CDR3 can be traced to other DNA sequences in this sample. The chain has TRBV5-1 and TRBJ2-1; 9 bases agree with TRBD1. CDR1 is SGHRS, CDR2 YFSETQ, per germline. The CDR3 is 17 residues long. The CDR3, as DNA: TGCGCCAGCAGCTTGGCGGCAGGGACAGGGCTTGGGGATGAACAGTTCTTC. This sequence encodes CASSLAAGTGLGDEQFF.